Following are 9 T cell receptor beta chains from one sample sequenced in a study of shared clonotypes between healthy human individuals. Data came from immunoSEQ multiplex PCR; TCRdb stores just in-frame clones and leaves some out. The table lists more than 2,000,000 clones, 90% to 95% of them singletons. Sequences were obtained from naive CD4+ T cells sorted from blood. Subset: CD45RA+ positively selected. The receptors come from a man aged 18 to 29 in good health.

The genes are TRBV9 and TRBJ2-2; TRBD2 matches 9 bases. Germline V gene lookup returns CDR1 SGDLS and CDR2 YYNGEE. The CDR3 is made up of 16 amino acids. V dropped 2 bases and J dropped 4; count of bases not matched to a gene: 6. The CDR3 coding sequence is TGTGCCAGCAGCGTTGGGCTAGCGGGACCCACCGGGGAGCTGTTTTTT. Amino acids: CASSVGLAGPTGELFF. Variable domain in full (rest from reference TRBV9 and TRBJ2-2): DSGVTQTPKHLITATGQRVTLRCSPRSGDLSVYWYQQSLDQGLQFLIQYYNGEERAKGNILERFSAQQFPDLHSELNLSSLELGDSALYFCASSVGLAGPTGELFFGEGSRLTVL.

Worth noting for this clone: Different DNA sequences within this sample yield the same CDR3. V and J are TRBV6-5 and TRBJ1-2; D is unresolved. Trimming left V 2 bases short and J 2 bases short, with 9 bases between. The CDR3 spans 14 residues. Germline loops: CDR1 MNHEY, CDR2 SVGAGI. CDR3 in amino acids: CASSYLQGNYGYTF. DNA of the CDR3: TGTGCCAGCAGTTACCTACAAGGCAACTATGGCTACACCTTC.

As for this clone: Other DNA sequences in this specimen translate into the identical CDR3. The chain joins TRBV5-1 to TRBJ2-5; 9 nucleotides line up with TRBD1. This CDR3 has 14 amino acids. With 4 bases clipped from V and 2 bases from J, the junction kept 3 bases outside the gene matches. In germline, CDR1 is SGHRS, CDR2 YFSETQ. CDR3 sequence (DNA): TGCGCCAGCAGCCCGGGACAGGGTCAAGAGACCCAGTACTTC. It codes for CASSPGQGQETQYF.

This clone was seen only once. The V gene is TRBV15, the J gene TRBJ1-2, with 8 bases fitting TRBD1. In germline, CDR1 is LNHNV, CDR2 YYDKDF (reference sequence). J lost 6 bases, V lost 3 bases, and 6 bases had no gene match. This CDR3 is built from 14 residues. This CDR3 is CATSSRQGIHGYTF. In DNA form, the CDR3 reads TGTGCCACCAGCAGCCGACAGGGGATACATGGCTACACCTTC.

The chain employs TRBV6-1 and TRBJ1-1, with TRBD1 matching over 7 bases. Unmatched junction bases numbered 6, after V lost 5 bases and J lost 0 bases. Germline CDR1 is MNHNS and CDR2 is SASEGT. This CDR3 is built from 15 residues. CDR3: CASSPDRPMNTEAFF. The CDR3 DNA reads as TGTGCCAGCAGTCCGGACAGGCCTATGAACACTGAAGCTTTCTTT.

Notes on this clone: In the same sample, other DNA sequences code for this CDR3. This CDR3 is CASSFSGTSGSGETQYF. In nucleotides, the CDR3 is TGTGCCAGCAGCTTCTCTGGGACTAGCGGGAGTGGGGAGACCCAGTACTTC. The genes are TRBV7-2 and TRBJ2-5; 14 bases agree with TRBD2. This CDR3 region has 17 residues. Germline V gene data show CDR1 as SGHTA and CDR2 as FQGNSA. Germline trimming cut 3 bases from V and 5 bases from J; bases unmatched to any gene: 8. The whole variable domain, filled in from reference TRBV7-2 and TRBJ2-5, reads GAGVSQSPSNKVTEKGKDVELRCDPISGHTALYWYRQSLGQGLEFLIYFQGNSAPDKSGLPSDRFSAERTGGSVSTLTIQRTQQEDSAVYLCASSFSGTSGSGETQYFGPGTRLLVL.

V gene TRBV5-1 combines with J gene TRBJ2-7; D remains ambiguous. The CDR3 contains 15 residues. V gave up 0 bases and J gave up 0 bases, with 10 bases separating them. Germline CDR1 SGHRS, CDR2 YFSETQ. CDR3 DNA: TGCGCCAGCAGCTTGGCCGTCGGCAGCTCCTACGAGCAGTACTTC. Translated, it gives CASSLAVGSSYEQYF.

The rearrangement joins TRBV12-5 to TRBJ2-2; no definite D call. CDR3 length: 17 residues. The V end lost 6 bases, the J end lost 0 bases, and 17 bases lay between the germline ends. Germline lookup yields CDR1 LGHNT and CDR2 FRNRAP. In nucleotides, the CDR3 is TGTGCTAGTGGACTCCGACTCACCCACTCGAACACCGGGGAGCTGTTTTTT. It codes for CASGLRLTHSNTGELFF.

The chain has TRBV6-6 and TRBJ1-1, with D unclear. The germline gives CDR1 MNHNY, CDR2 SVGAGI (reference sequence). Between the trimmed V and J ends, which lost 6 bases and 2 bases, there was a span of 4 bases. CDR3 length equals 11 residues. CDR3 nucleotide sequence: TGTGCCAGCAGGAGAAACACTGAAGCTTTCTTT. Protein sequence: CASRRNTEAFF.